This TCR beta chain appears in the sequencing data of a study of T cells in Graves' hyperthyroidism and ophthalmopathy (dated by TCRdb to between 2018 and 2020). Some background on the complete study: Peripheral blood samples were taken at the time of initial diagnosis, prior to any treatment. To identify distinguishing TCR V-J signatures, a discovery cohort of 95 to 100 patients was used, comprising 43 with Graves' ophthalmopathy and 55 to 65 with stable Graves' hyperthyroidism. After sampling, hyperthyroidism patients received methimazole starting at 30 mg daily, and ophthalmopathy patients received high-dose intravenous methylprednisolone. TCR Vbeta CDR3 sequencing of 130 to 150 peripheral blood samples (roughly 41 ophthalmopathy, 75 hyperthyroidism and 17 progressor patients) is reported in the paper. The study also compared thyroid tissue and blood T-cell repertoires from over 5 Graves' hyperthyroidism patients. An independent validation cohort of around 20 hyperthyroidism patients and approximately 16 patients who later progressed to ophthalmopathy tested prospective prediction of ophthalmopathy. The approximately 98 discovery patients were randomly divided into training and test sets at a 7:3 ratio.

In this sample, this clonotype turned up a few times. No cognate antigen has been identified for it. The sample holds no much larger clone one base away, and base qualities are not on file. The CDR3 contains 13 residues, cysteine and phenylalanine counted. Only the CDR3 part of the read is kept: 39 bases, read in frame from the first base. According to the germline V gene (reference sequence), CDR1 reads GTSNPN and CDR2 reads SVGIG. The V and J ends are trimmed by 5 bases and 0 bases, leaving 10 bases between them. Amplification of TCR beta CDR3 regions was carried out from RNA transcripts. For the first round of RT-PCR on the TCR CDR3, the HTBI primer set was used together with the Qiagen OneStep RT-PCR kit. The libraries were constructed in a second round of multiplex PCR and then size-selected and purified. Sequencing of the libraries was done on an Illumina HiSeq2000 using paired-end 100 bp reads. Per the original workflow: SOAPnuke was used to process the raw data, throwing out any read that contained adapters or uncalled bases, had a mean Phred below 15, or lacked an exact constant-primer or identifier match. COPE v1.2.5 was used to merge the high-quality paired reads, and each unique nucleotide sequence was defined as a clonotype. MiTCR v1.1 was used to align clonotypes to the IMGT TRBV, TRBD and TRBJ reference segments. The analysis included only V-J combinations with a frequency above 0.0001, which together covered 99% to 99.2% of the repertoires. The TCS score was defined as the ratio of F50 (clonal expansion) to E x V (chaos), calculated using BLOSUM62-based TCRdist between CDR3 peptides within each V-J. Welch's t-statistics and random forest reduced roughly 500 V-J features to roughly 13, which were used in a naive Bayes classifier (R e1071). In-frame beta chains were kept once TCRdb had trimmed the public reads at Q25 with fastp and called clones with MiXCR. Duplicate CDR3 protein sequences are folded into a single record with the most common DNA and genes. TCRdb assigned the V and J calls; the authors' analysis was not used. The sample yields approximately 410,000 distinct CDR3 sequences; about an eighth were counted once. The top ten clones comprise 5% to 6.5% of the sample.

What the study reported, not specific to this receptor: In validation, the model predicted progression to ophthalmopathy with approximately 70% sensitivity and around 72% specificity, a median of 6.5 months before onset. No statistical method was used to set the sample size in advance, and investigators knew the group allocation. Ophthalmopathy was separated from stable hyperthyroidism by a 13 V-J signature model, with just over 85% sensitivity and about 81% specificity obtained in cross-validation and 80%/75% obtained in testing. Most expanded thyroid clonotypes (frequency above 0.001) were also detected in blood, a finding suggesting that blood repertoires may reflect thyroid immune responses.

Stable Graves' hyperthyroidism was defined as no progression to ophthalmopathy during 18 months of follow-up. Hyperthyroidism patients were newly diagnosed, with disease duration under 2 months, and aged 18 to 65 years. Patients with uncontrolled infections, other autoimmune diseases, pregnancy or lactation were excluded. Diagnoses were established on the basis of clinical symptoms, serum thyroxine and TRAb, thyroid ultrasound, and orbital computed tomography. PBMCs were separated from over 9 ml of fresh peripheral blood using Ficoll-Paque density gradient centrifugation. Total RNA was extracted with Trizol reagent, and quality was checked on an Agilent 2100 Bioanalyzer.

Sequenced sample: blood. The TCR was taken from a woman under 30 with Graves' hyperthyroidism. The rearrangement joined TRBV30 to TRBJ1-1, with the D gene call left open. The DNA sequence is TGTGCCTGGGAAGGCGGCTTGAACACTGAAGCTTTCTTT. This sequence encodes CAWEGGLNTEAFF.